The next 5 T cell receptor beta chains were all read from a single sample in a study of cytomegalovirus exposure and HLA in healthy donors (dated by TCRdb to 2016 to 2017). Receptor amplification or capture employed the immunoSEQ multiplex PCR assay. A mixture of 60 forward primers for TCR Vbeta segments and 13 reverse primers for TCR Jbeta segments was used in the multiplex PCR. TCRdb took over this immuneACCESS table, retaining in-frame rearrangements with V and J assigned. Such tables are incomplete; in checked studies, under half of the missing clones stem from an unresolved V gene, and the remainder is unexplained. The sample has 110,000 to 150,000 clones on record, approximately 83% of them singletons. 1.5% to 2% of the sample is taken by the ten largest. The source material was PBMCs. The receptors shown here come from a woman aged 40 to 49 in good health and CMV-seronegative.

This rearrangement joins TRBV6-1 to TRBJ2-1, with D unresolved. Between the trimmed V and J ends, which lost 0 bases and 8 bases, there was a span of 8 bases. This CDR3 spans 13 amino acids. The germline V gene encodes CDR1 MNHNS and CDR2 SASEGT. This CDR3 is CASSEAEFYEQFF. CDR3 bases: TGTGCCAGCAGTGAAGCGGAGTTTTATGAGCAGTTCTTC.

V and J are TRBV7-8 and TRBJ1-5; TRBD1 agrees at 8 bases. Trimming at V came to 5 bases and at J to 2 bases, leaving 5 bases not matched to a gene. Germline V gene lookup returns CDR1 SGHVS and CDR2 FQNEAQ. This CDR3 has 15 amino acids. CDR3 nucleotides: TGTGCCAGCAGCCCACAGGGGGAAGGCAATCAGCCCCAGCATTTT. Its translation: CASSPQGEGNQPQHF.

V usage is TRBV30 and J usage is TRBJ1-1; 7 nucleotides align to TRBD1. Germline loops: CDR1 GTSNPN, CDR2 SVGIG (reference sequence). This CDR3 region has 14 residues. J lost 11 bases, V lost 1 base, and 13 bases had no gene match. The CDR3 DNA is TGTGCCTGGAGTGCCCGGGGACAGCACCTGGAGGCTTTCTTT. Translating gives CAWSARGQHLEAFF. The full variable domain, with the rest looked up from reference TRBV30 and TRBJ1-1, is SQTIHQWPATLVQPVGSPLSLECTVEGTSNPNLYWYRQAAGRGLQLLFYSVGIGQISSEVPQNLSASRPQDRQFILSSKKLLLSDSGFYLCAWSARGQHLEAFFGQGTRLTVV.

The chain uses TRBV5-1 and TRBJ2-7; 7 nucleotides align to TRBD2. The CDR3 consists of 13 residues. Unmatched junction bases numbered 2, after V lost 2 bases and J lost 3 bases. Germline V CDR1 and CDR2: SGHRS, YFSETQ. CDR3 sequence: CASSFAGDYEQYF. CDR3 nucleotide sequence: TGCGCCAGCAGCTTCGCGGGAGACTACGAGCAGTACTTC.

This chain connects TRBV11-3 to TRBJ2-1; D unresolved. V lost 1 base, J lost 6 bases, and 4 bases lay in between. The CDR3 sequence is 12 residues long. Germline-derived CDR1 and CDR2 are SGHNT and YENEEA. The CDR3, as DNA: TGTGCCAGCAGCTTAGGGGCCAATGAGCAGTTCTTC. This encodes CASSLGANEQFF.